Reported below is one TCR beta chain. Its antigen has not been determined. Base qualities are not recorded, but no much larger clone differs from it by a single base. This entry belongs to a study of cytotoxic CD8 clonotypes in ibrutinib-treated CLL (dated by TCRdb to 2020 to 2023). Describing the broader study: The cohort included some 14 treatment-naive and about a dozen relapsed/refractory patients; some 18 were IGHV unmutated. Partial responses were observed in around 25 patients and complete responses in 2; after a median follow-up of 68 months, remission was maintained in approximately 14 patients and progression was observed in about twelve. Samples at response were collected after a median of about 13 months of treatment, with a range of about 6 to 40 months. On average, each sample yielded 250,000 to 300,000 productive templates and around 100,000 productive rearrangements. Longitudinal samples were obtainable from about 30% of the roughly 90 participants in the trial. Cryopreserved peripheral blood mononuclear cells were collected at three points: before therapy, at response, and at either sustained remission or disease progression. The paper's findings and limits, for the study overall: Sampling times were not matched between sustained-remission and progressing patients, and lymph node repertoires were not studied. At baseline, clonality was higher than in age-matched healthy donors and showed a strong correlation with circulating CD8+ T-cell counts. An increase in clonality was observed at ibrutinib response, with clonality remaining stable during sustained remission and falling back toward baseline at progression. Public clonotypes were found to be uncommon and were observed to contract or remain stable during treatment; the increase in clonality was shown to reflect expansion of private clonotypes at ibrutinib response.

For TCR beta library preparation, approximately 1.8 micrograms of genomic DNA was extracted from cryopreserved PBMCs. Longitudinal blood samples from CLL patients on ibrutinib monotherapy were analyzed using high-throughput TCR beta sequencing. The patients were enrolled in a single-center, open-label phase 2 trial of ibrutinib monotherapy. A MiSeq instrument was used for deep resolution sequencing, which targeted depths ranging from 1 in 1 million up to 1 in 200,000 T cells, with coverage averaging 10x for each clonotype. The immunoSEQ hsTCRB Kit was used to generate the TCR beta libraries. On the study's bioinformatics: ImmunoSEQ Data Assistant and ImmunoSEQ Analyzer were used for data analysis, and V, D and J genes were assigned according to IMGT definitions. Clonality was computed as one minus normalized Shannon entropy of productive rearrangement frequencies, ranging from 0 to 1. Only overrepresented clonotypes making up at least 0.05% of each patient's repertoire were included in the public clonotype analysis. Approximately 13 age-matched healthy donor repertoires from immuneACCESS served as clonality controls. TCRdb took over this immuneACCESS table, retaining in-frame rearrangements with V and J assigned. Such tables are incomplete; in checked studies, under half of the missing clones stem from an unresolved V gene, and the remainder is unexplained. Clone size and V and J calls were adopted from that table, with D and trimming inferred from the DNA. A total of tens of thousands of clones appear in this sample, about 86% of them only once. Less than 6.5% of the sample comes from the top ten.

Counted from cysteine to phenylalanine, this CDR3 has 16 amino acids. Just CDR3 DNA is preserved here, 48 bases in frame from base 1. Reading the germline V gene gives CDR1 MNHEY and CDR2 SVGAGI. At the junction V is shortened by 4 bases and J by 7 bases, with 22 bases in between. The sample here was PBMCs, taken before ibrutinib treatment. The clonotype comes from a human donor with chronic lymphocytic leukemia. The V and J genes are TRBV6-5 and TRBJ1-2; the D gene is not confidently resolved. Here is the DNA: TGTGCCAGCAGTTTTGTGGCAGGTGGACCCCGGAGTGGCTACACCTTC. This codes for CASSFVAGGPRSGYTF.